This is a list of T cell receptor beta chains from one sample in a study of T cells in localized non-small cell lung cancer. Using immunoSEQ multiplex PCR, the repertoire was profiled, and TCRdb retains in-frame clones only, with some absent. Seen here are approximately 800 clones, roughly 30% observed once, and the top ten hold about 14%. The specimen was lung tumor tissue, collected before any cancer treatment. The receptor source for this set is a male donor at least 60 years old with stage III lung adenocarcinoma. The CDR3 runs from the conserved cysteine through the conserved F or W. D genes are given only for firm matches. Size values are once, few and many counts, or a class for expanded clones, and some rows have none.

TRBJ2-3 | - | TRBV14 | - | TGTGCCAGCAGCCCCGGACAGTCTAGCACAGATACGCAGTATTTT | CASSPGQSSTDTQYF
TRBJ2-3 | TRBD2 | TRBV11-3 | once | TGTGCCAGCAGCTTAGGTCTGGCGTCCCGGGGGGTTGCGCAGTATTTT | CASSLGLASRGVAQYF
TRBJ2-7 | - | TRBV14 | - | TGTGCCAGCAGCCAAGTTGGGGGAGTCCAGAGAATCGAGCAGTACTTC | CASSQVGGVQRIEQYF
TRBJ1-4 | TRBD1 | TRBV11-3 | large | TGTGCCAGCAGCTCCAACAGGGGATTGGATGAAAAACTGTTTTTT | CASSSNRGLDEKLFF
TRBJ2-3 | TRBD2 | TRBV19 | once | TGTGCCAGTAGTACCTCCGGGACTAGAGGAGATACGCAGTATTTT | CASSTSGTRGDTQYF
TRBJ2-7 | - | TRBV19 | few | TGTGCCAGTTCCGACCTCAATCGGCAGGATCCGTACTTC | CASSDLNRQDPYF
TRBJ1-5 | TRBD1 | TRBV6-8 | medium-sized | TGTGCCAGCAGTTCGGACAGGGGTAGTCTGGGGGTCAATCAGCCCCAGCATTTT | CASSSDRGSLGVNQPQHF
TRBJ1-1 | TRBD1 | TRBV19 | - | TGTGCCAGCTACCCGACACAGGGGGGGGGTCTTGGTTACACTGAAGCTTTCTTT | CASYPTQGGGLGYTEAFF
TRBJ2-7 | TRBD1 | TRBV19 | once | TGTGCCAGTAGTATTGGTGGGACAGGGGAGAGCGAGCAGTACTTC | CASSIGGTGESEQYF
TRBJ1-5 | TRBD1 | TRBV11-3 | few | TGTGCCAGCAGTCTAGGGGGCGAATATAGCAATCAGCCCCAGCATTTT | CASSLGGEYSNQPQHF
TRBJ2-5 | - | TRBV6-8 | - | TGTGCCAGCAGTAGCGCCGCTCAAGAGACCCAGTACTTC | CASSSAAQETQYF
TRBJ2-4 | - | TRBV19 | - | TGTGCCAGTAGCCTTGGACCCTCCGGGAGTCAAAACATTCAGTACTTC | CASSLGPSGSQNIQYF
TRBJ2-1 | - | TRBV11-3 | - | TGTGCCAGCAGCCTAAATTCGGACAGCTCGGGGGGACAGTTCTTC | CASSLNSDSSGGQFF
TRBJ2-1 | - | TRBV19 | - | TGTGCCAGTCTCGGCGGGGTTGGTGAGCAGTTCTTC | CASLGGVGEQFF
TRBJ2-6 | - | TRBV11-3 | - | TGTGCCAGCAGCTTTCGGGCAATCCCCAACGTCCTGACTTTC | CASSFRAIPNVLTF
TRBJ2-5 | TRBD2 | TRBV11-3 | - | TGTGCCAGCAGCTTAAGGCCTAGCGGGGGGAGAGGAGAGACCCAGTACTTC | CASSLRPSGGRGETQYF
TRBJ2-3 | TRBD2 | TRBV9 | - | TGTGCCAGCAGCGCCAGACTAGCGGGGGGGAGCACAGATACGCAGTATTTT | CASSARLAGGSTDTQYF
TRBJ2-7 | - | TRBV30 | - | TGTGCCTGGAGTTCAGGGACCGAAACCTACGAGCAGTACTTC | CAWSSGTETYEQYF
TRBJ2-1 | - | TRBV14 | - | TGTGCCAGCAGTCCGGGAGACGCTATCTACAATGAGCAGTTCTTC | CASSPGDAIYNEQFF
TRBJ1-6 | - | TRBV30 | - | TGTGCCTGGAGTGGAGGAGGGGTCGATAATTCACCCCTCCACTTT | CAWSGGGVDNSPLHF
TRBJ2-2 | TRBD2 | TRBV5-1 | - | TGCGCCAGCAGCGGGCTAGCGGGAGACACCGGGGAGCTGTTTTTT | CASSGLAGDTGELFF
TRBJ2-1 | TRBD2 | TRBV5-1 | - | TGCGCCAGCAGCCTCCAGGGCGGGGGACTTTCCTACAATGAGCAGTTCTTC | CASSLQGGGLSYNEQFF
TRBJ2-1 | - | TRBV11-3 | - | TGTGCCAGCAGCTTGTCGCGGGGTAGCTCCTACAATGAGCAGTTCTTC | CASSLSRGSSYNEQFF
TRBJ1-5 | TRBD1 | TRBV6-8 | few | TGTGCCAGCAGTCCAGGGGGACGGGCCTCGCGGCCCCAGCATTTT | CASSPGGRASRPQHF
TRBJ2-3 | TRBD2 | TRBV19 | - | TGTGCCAGTGGCGGAGCGGGGGTGGTCACAGATACGCAGTATTTT | CASGGAGVVTDTQYF
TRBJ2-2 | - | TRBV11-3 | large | TGTGCCAGCAGTCCCACACTCCTTCACGGGGAGCTGTTTTTT | CASSPTLLHGELFF
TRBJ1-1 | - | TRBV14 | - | TGTGCCAGCAGCCATCCTCGAAGGATGGGCAGGGAGAACACTGAAGCTTTCTTT | CASSHPRRMGRENTEAFF
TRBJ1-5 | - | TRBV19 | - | TGTGCCAGTAGTATAGATGGGGACCTTCCACAGCCCCAGCATTTT | CASSIDGDLPQPQHF
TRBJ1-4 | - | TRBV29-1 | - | TGCAGCGTCGTGGACCCACGGGGGGAAAAACTGTTTTTT | CSVVDPRGEKLFF
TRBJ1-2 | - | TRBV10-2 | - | TGCGCCAGCAGTGGTTCCCGCCATTTAGAGGGGTATGGCTACACCTTC | CASSGSRHLEGYGYTF
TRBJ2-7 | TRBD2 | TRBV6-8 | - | TGTGCCAGCAGTTACTCAACTCCTTTACTTCTAGCGGGGCGTTACGAGCAGTACTTC | CASSYSTPLLLAGRYEQYF
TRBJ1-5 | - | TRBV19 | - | TGTGCCAGTAGTATAAGGGTGGGGGGTCAGCCCCAGCATTTT | CASSIRVGGQPQHF
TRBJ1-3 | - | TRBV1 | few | TGCGCCAGCAGCCAGGAAACAGACAGGGCCGGAAACACCATATATTTT | CASSQETDRAGNTIYF
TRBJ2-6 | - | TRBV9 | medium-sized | TGTGCCAGCAACGGGGGAGGGGCCAACGTCCTGACTTTC | CASNGGGANVLTF
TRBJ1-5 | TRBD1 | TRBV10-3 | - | TGTGCCAGCAGTGAGCTGGCAGGGGGGAGCAATCAGCCCCAGCATTTT | CASSELAGGSNQPQHF
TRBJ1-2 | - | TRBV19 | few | TGTGCCAGTAGTGCCTCCGGGACTCGGGGCGATGGCTACACCTTC | CASSASGTRGDGYTF
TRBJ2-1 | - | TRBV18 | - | TGTGCCAGCTCACCAAGTACGGACAACCTGGGCGATGAGCAGTTCTTC | CASSPSTDNLGDEQFF
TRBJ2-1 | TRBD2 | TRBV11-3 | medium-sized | TGTGCCAGCAGCTTGGTTACTAGCGGGAAGGGCAATGAGCAGTTCTTC | CASSLVTSGKGNEQFF
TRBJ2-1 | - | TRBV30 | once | TGTGCCTGGAGTAGAAGCGGAGAGCAGTTCTTC | CAWSRSGEQFF
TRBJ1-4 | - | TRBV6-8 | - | TGTGCCATCAGTGGGGGGTATAATGAAAAACTGTTTTTT | CAISGGYNEKLFF
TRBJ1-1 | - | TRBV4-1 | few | TGCGCCAGCAGCCAAGTAAGCAGATACACTGAAGCTTTCTTT | CASSQVSRYTEAFF
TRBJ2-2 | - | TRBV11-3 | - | TGTGCCAGCAGCCCAAGGGGCCTCACCGGGGAGCTGTTTTTT | CASSPRGLTGELFF
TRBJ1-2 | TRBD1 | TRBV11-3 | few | TGTGCCAGCAGCTTAGGCTCGGGACAGATACTCTCTAACTATGGCTACACCTTC | CASSLGSGQILSNYGYTF
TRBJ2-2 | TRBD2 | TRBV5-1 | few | TGCGCCAGCACGGGACTAGCGGGGGGCCGCGGCGGGGAGCTGTTTTTT | CASTGLAGGRGGELFF
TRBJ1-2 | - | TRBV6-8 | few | TGTGCCAGCAGTTACTCGTTTACGGGTGGCTACACCTTC | CASSYSFTGGYTF
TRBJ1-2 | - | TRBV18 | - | TGTGCCAGCTCACCAGAGAAGGGGGGCGCTTATGGCTACACCTTC | CASSPEKGGAYGYTF
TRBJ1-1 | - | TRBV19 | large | TGTGCCAGTAGTATCGGGCTTTCTGAAGCTTTCTTT | CASSIGLSEAFF
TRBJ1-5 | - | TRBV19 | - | TGTGCCAGTAGTCAGCAGGGAAATCAGCCCCAGCATTTT | CASSQQGNQPQHF
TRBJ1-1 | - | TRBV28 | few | TGTGCCAGCAGGGAACAGGTGAACACTGAAGCTTTCTTT | CASREQVNTEAFF
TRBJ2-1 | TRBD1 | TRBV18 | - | TGTGCCAGCTCACCGCTCGGGACAGCCTCCTACAATGAGCAGTTCTTC | CASSPLGTASYNEQFF
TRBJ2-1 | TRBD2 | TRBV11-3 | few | TGTGCCAGCAGCCCCCAGGACAGTAGCGGGAGCAGCTCCTACAATGAGCAGTTCTTC | CASSPQDSSGSSSYNEQFF
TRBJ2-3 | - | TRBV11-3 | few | TGTGCCAGCAGCCCAGCGTTATCAGGGTCCGATACGCAGTATTTT | CASSPALSGSDTQYF
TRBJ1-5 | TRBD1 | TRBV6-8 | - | TGTGCCAGCAGTGACCGGACAGGGTTAAGCAATCAGCCCCAGCATTTT | CASSDRTGLSNQPQHF